A selection of T cell receptor beta chains follows, all from one sample in a study of blood T cell repertoires in COVID-19. Measured with immunoSEQ multiplex PCR; TCRdb has only the in-frame clones, and not every one. Of approximately 200,000 clones listed, approximately 83% were seen once; the top ten hold 1.3%. The sequencing input was PBMCs or T cells enriched from blood (not recorded which). The receptors were gathered from a woman aged 40-49 years with acute COVID-19. Both conserved end residues are part of each CDR3. The order of the fields is J gene, D gene, V gene, clone size, CDR3 DNA, CDR3 protein. A D gene is named only where the DNA matches it firmly. Clone size, where shown, is once, few, many, or a class for clones that have expanded.

TRBJ2-7 TRBD1 TRBV24-1 NA TGTGCCACCAGTGATACTCGACAGGGTGGCTACGAGCAGTACTTC CATSDTRQGGYEQYF
TRBJ1-3 TRBD1 TRBV7-9 few TGTGCCAGCAGCTTACAGGGGGGCTCTGGAAACACCATATATTTT CASSLQGGSGNTIYF
TRBJ1-2 TRBD1 TRBV6-5 once TGTGCCAGCAGTACCAACAGGGGCGGCTACACCTTC CASSTNRGGYTF
TRBJ2-7 TRBD1 TRBV6-5 NA TGTGCCAGCATCTGGACAGGGGGGCCCTACGAGCAGTACTTC CASIWTGGPYEQYF
TRBJ2-7 NA TRBV7-9 NA TGTGCCAGCAGCCTATACTCCCTTCTCCCCGGGGTTTCCTACGAGCAGTACTTC CASSLYSLLPGVSYEQYF
TRBJ1-5 NA TRBV19 NA TGTGCCAGTAGCCCAGACAGGTGGGGCCAGCCCCAGCATTTT CASSPDRWGQPQHF
TRBJ1-1 NA TRBV11-2 NA TGTGCCAGCAGCCCCCAGTTGAACACTGAAGCTTTCTTT CASSPQLNTEAFF
TRBJ2-1 TRBD2 TRBV5-4 NA TGTGCCAGCAGCCCCCAGGCTAGCGGGGGGGTCAATGAGCAGTTCTTC CASSPQASGGVNEQFF
TRBJ2-1 TRBD2 TRBV15 NA TGTGCCACCAGCAGAGAACTAGCGGGAAAAAATGAGCAGTTCTTC CATSRELAGKNEQFF
TRBJ1-3 NA TRBV18 NA TGTGCCAGCTCACTCCAAGGCGGTAGTATCTCTGGAAACACCATATATTTT CASSLQGGSISGNTIYF
TRBJ2-1 TRBD2 TRBV13 NA TGTGCCAGCTCTCCTTGGACTAGCGAGGACAATGAGCAGTTCTTC CASSPWTSEDNEQFF
TRBJ1-6 NA TRBV25-1 NA TGTGCCAGCGTAGCCGCGGGCTTGGATTCACCCCTCCACTTT CASVAAGLDSPLHF
TRBJ2-2 TRBD2 TRBV27 NA TGTGCCAGCAGTTTCTCCACTAGCGGGAGTGATACCGGGGAGCTGTTTTTT CASSFSTSGSDTGELFF
TRBJ2-7 NA TRBV5-6 NA TGTGCCAGCAGCTTAGAGATAGACTACGAGCAGTACTTC CASSLEIDYEQYF
TRBJ2-5 NA TRBV9 once TGTGCCAGCAGCGTAGCTACAGGGCTGGGGGAGACCCAGTACTTC CASSVATGLGETQYF
TRBJ1-5 NA TRBV6-5 NA TGTGCCAGCAGACAGGTGAACAATCAGCCCCAGCATTTT CASRQVNNQPQHF
TRBJ2-7 TRBD2 TRBV30 NA TGTGCCTGGGAACCGGGACTAGCTTACGAGCAGTACTTC CAWEPGLAYEQYF
TRBJ1-4 TRBD1 TRBV7-2 NA TGTGCCAGCAGCTTTGGGAACACAGGGGGGGATGAAAAACTGTTTTTT CASSFGNTGGDEKLFF
TRBJ2-2 NA TRBV28 once TGTGCCAGCAGTTTATTGGGCCGACCGAACACCGGGGAGCTGTTTTTT CASSLLGRPNTGELFF
TRBJ2-7 NA TRBV6-2/TRBV6-3 NA TGTGCCAGCAGTTATTGGCAGGGTCCCTACGAGCAGTACTTC CASSYWQGPYEQYF
TRBJ2-5 NA TRBV5-5 NA TGTGCCAGCAGCTTGGCCGGGGAAAGGGAGACCCAGTACTTC CASSLAGERETQYF
TRBJ1-2 TRBD1 TRBV6-5 NA TGTGCCAGCAAAGGACAGGGGGGCGGCTACACCTTC CASKGQGGGYTF
TRBJ1-2 TRBD1 TRBV11-2 NA TGTGCCAGCAGCTTAGTGAGACAGGGGGCGGGCTACACCTTC CASSLVRQGAGYTF
TRBJ1-1 TRBD1 TRBV2 NA TGTGCCAGCTTTAGGACAGGGGGCAACACTGAAGCTTTCTTT CASFRTGGNTEAFF
TRBJ1-5 NA TRBV5-6 NA TGTGCCAGCAGCCCCGTCGGGAGCAATCAGCCCCAGCATTTT CASSPVGSNQPQHF
TRBJ2-5 NA TRBV5-1 NA TGCGCCAGCAGCTTGGAGATTGGGGGAGGAGGAGAGACCCAGTACTTC CASSLEIGGGGETQYF
TRBJ2-7 NA TRBV11-1 NA TGTGCCAGCAGCCTCCAGCAGGGCGGAACCTACGAGCAGTACTTC CASSLQQGGTYEQYF
TRBJ1-4 NA TRBV4-2 NA TGTGCCAGCAGCCAAGATGGAACAGGGCGTAATGAAAAACTGTTTTTT CASSQDGTGRNEKLFF
TRBJ2-5 NA TRBV7-2 NA TGTGCCAGCAGCTTAGCCAGGGAGACCCAGTACTTC CASSLARETQYF
TRBJ2-1 TRBD1 TRBV28 NA TGTGCCAGCAGTTTACGTCCACAGGGGAACAATGAGCAGTTCTTC CASSLRPQGNNEQFF
TRBJ2-1 NA TRBV29-1 NA TGCAGCACCCAGTCCGCTGGCGGTTACAATGAGCAGTTCTTC CSTQSAGGYNEQFF
TRBJ2-3 NA TRBV7-9 NA TGTGCCAGCAGTTGGGGGCGGGGGCGCCACACAGATACGCAGTATTTT CASSWGRGRHTDTQYF
TRBJ2-5 TRBD2 TRBV5-1 NA TGCGCCAGCAGCTGGACTAGCGGGGAGACCCAGTACTTC CASSWTSGETQYF
TRBJ1-1 NA TRBV4-1 NA TGCGCCAGCAGCCAATGGGACTCCCGGGTAGCTTTCTTT CASSQWDSRVAFF
TRBJ1-1 NA TRBV2 NA TGTGCCAGCAGTGTACCGGGAGCCAACACTGAAGCTTTCTTT CASSVPGANTEAFF
TRBJ1-5 NA TRBV6-2/TRBV6-3 NA TGTGCCAGCAGTTATGGGGGGGTGGGGAATCAGCCCCAGCATTTT CASSYGGVGNQPQHF
TRBJ1-2 TRBD1 TRBV5-1 NA TGCGCCAGCAGCTTCACAGGGGAAACGAATGGCTACACCTTC CASSFTGETNGYTF
TRBJ1-3 NA TRBV7-8 once TGTGCCAGCAGCTTAGGTCGGGTCGGAAACACCATATATTTT CASSLGRVGNTIYF
TRBJ2-2 NA TRBV10-3 NA TGTGCCATCAGTGAGTCGGGACTTCCCGCCGGGGAGCTGTTTTTT CAISESGLPAGELFF
TRBJ2-1 NA TRBV7-9 NA TGTGCCAGCAGCTCGGCGGGACTTTTTCTAAATGAGCAGTTCTTC CASSSAGLFLNEQFF
TRBJ2-7 NA TRBV29-1 once TGCAGCGTTGATGGTTGGCAGGGGTCCTCCTACGAGCAGTACTTC CSVDGWQGSSYEQYF
TRBJ1-2 NA TRBV11-2 NA TGTGCCAGCAGCTTTTTCACTGAGAACTATGGCTACACCTTC CASSFFTENYGYTF
TRBJ2-3 NA TRBV7-9 NA TGTGCCAGCAGCTTATCGGGAGATACGCAGTATTTT CASSLSGDTQYF
TRBJ1-6 NA TRBV3-1/TRBV3-2 NA TGTGCCAGCAGCCAAGAACGGTATAATTCACCCCTCCACTTT CASSQERYNSPLHF
TRBJ2-2 NA TRBV7-3 NA TGTGCCAGCAGCCAGGGTAGGGCCGGGGAGCTGTTTTTT CASSQGRAGELFF
TRBJ2-7 TRBD2 TRBV6-6 NA TGTGCCAGCAGTTACGGAGTCCAGCGGGGTTCCTACGAGCAGTACTTC CASSYGVQRGSYEQYF
TRBJ1-1 NA TRBV9 NA TGTGCCAGCAGCGTAGAGGGGATGAACACTGAAGCTTTCTTT CASSVEGMNTEAFF
TRBJ2-7 TRBD2 TRBV7-3 NA TGTGCCAGCTCCACCAGCGGGGCTTTCTACGAGCAGTACTTC CASSTSGAFYEQYF
TRBJ2-1 NA TRBV11-2 NA TGTGCCAGCAGCTTACATCTAGCGAGCGACACCTACAATGAGCAGTTCTTC CASSLHLASDTYNEQFF
TRBJ2-4 TRBD1 TRBV19 NA TGTGCCAGTAGTATTGGGACAGGCGGGGAGGCGCTGAAAAACATTCAGTACTTC CASSIGTGGEALKNIQYF
TRBJ2-7 NA TRBV10-3 NA TGTGCCATCAGTGATCGGTCCTACGAGCAGTACTTC CAISDRSYEQYF